This T cell receptor beta chain was identified in a study of T-cell memory formation after mild COVID-19. This CDR3 has 15 amino acids. V was trimmed by 4 bases and J by 5 bases, leaving 17 bases between them. Germline V lookup: CDR1 SEHNR, CDR2 FQNEAQ (reference sequence). The 5'RACE method, run with constant-segment primers, produced TCR alpha and TCR beta cDNA libraries (carrying sample barcodes and UMIs). One entry per CDR3 protein, called by TCRdb with MiXCR from the 5' RACE reads. The sample has about 430,000 distinct CDR3 sequences, roughly 18% seen once. In its sample, this clonotype was seen many times. Its antigen is not identified. Study findings and constraints: CD4+ bias marked clones expanding day 15 to 37, unlike balanced contracting clones. Some SARS-CoV-2-responding clones were already detected in memory before infection.

Input material: PBMCs or a T cell subset sorted from them (not recorded which). The V gene is TRBV7-9, the J gene TRBJ1-1; tentative D call: TRBD1 (6 bases). This TCR was sampled from a man between 18 and 29 years old who had mild COVID-19 (a few samples of this study predate the infection). Cell type and time point are not known. The CDR3 DNA is TGTGCCAGCAGCTCTCGGGGGGGCCGGTGGACTGAAGCTTTCTTT. It translates to CASSSRGGRWTEAFF.